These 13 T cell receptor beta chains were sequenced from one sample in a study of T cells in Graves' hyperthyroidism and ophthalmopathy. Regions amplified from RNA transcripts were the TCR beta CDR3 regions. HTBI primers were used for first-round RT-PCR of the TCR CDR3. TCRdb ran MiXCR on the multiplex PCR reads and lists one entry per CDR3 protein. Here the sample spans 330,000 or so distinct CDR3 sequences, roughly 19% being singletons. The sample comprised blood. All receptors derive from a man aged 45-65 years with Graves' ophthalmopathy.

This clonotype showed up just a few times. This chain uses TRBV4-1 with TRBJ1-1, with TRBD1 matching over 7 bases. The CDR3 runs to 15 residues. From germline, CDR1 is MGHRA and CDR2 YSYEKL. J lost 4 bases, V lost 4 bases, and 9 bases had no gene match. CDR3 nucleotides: TGCGCCAGCAGCCTCCGAGGGGGCGAAGCCACTGAAGCTTTCTTT. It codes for CASSLRGGEATEAFF.

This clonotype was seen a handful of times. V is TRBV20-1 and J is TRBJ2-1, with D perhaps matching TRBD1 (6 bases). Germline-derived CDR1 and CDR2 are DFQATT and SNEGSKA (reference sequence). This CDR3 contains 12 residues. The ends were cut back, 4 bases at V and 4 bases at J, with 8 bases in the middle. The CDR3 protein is CSAKDSYNEQFF. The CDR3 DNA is TGCAGTGCTAAGGACAGTTACAATGAGCAGTTCTTC.

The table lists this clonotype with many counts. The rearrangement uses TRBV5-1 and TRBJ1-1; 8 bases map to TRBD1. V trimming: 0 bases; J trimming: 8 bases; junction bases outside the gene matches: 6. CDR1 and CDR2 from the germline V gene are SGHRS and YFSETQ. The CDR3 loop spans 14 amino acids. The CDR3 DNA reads TGCGCCAGCAGCTTGGTAACAGGGGGGGTCGAAGCTTTCTTT. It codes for CASSLVTGGVEAFF.

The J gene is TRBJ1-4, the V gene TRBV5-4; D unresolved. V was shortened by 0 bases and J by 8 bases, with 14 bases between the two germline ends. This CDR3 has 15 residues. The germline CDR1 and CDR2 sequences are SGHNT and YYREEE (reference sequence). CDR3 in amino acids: CASSLDAVLREKLFF. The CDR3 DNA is TGTGCCAGCAGCTTGGATGCAGTGCTGCGGGAAAAACTGTTTTTT.

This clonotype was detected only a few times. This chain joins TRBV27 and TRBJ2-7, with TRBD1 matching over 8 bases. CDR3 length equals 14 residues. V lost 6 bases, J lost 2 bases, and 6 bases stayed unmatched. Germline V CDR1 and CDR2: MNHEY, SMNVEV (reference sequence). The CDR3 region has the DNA TGTGCCAGCAGGCAAAGGGGACAGGCCTACGAGCAGTACTTC. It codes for CASRQRGQAYEQYF.

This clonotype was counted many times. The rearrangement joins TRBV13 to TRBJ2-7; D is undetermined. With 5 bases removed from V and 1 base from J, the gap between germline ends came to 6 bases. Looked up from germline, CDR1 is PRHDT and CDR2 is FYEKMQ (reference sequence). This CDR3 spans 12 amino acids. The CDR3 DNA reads TGTGCCAGCAGCCGAACTTCCTACGAGCAGTACTTC. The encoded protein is CASSRTSYEQYF.

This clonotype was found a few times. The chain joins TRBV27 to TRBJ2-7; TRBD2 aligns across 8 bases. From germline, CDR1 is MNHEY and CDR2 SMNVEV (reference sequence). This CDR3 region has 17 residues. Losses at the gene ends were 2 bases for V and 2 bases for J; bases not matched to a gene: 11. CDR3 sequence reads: CASSLRPPGGVPYEQYF. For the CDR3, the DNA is TGTGCCAGCAGTTTAAGGCCCCCGGGGGGGGTCCCCTACGAGCAGTACTTC.

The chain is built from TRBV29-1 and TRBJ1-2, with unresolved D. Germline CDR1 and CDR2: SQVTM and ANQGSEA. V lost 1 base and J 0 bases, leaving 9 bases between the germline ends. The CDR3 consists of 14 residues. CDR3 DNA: TGCAGCGTTGAAGCGACACTTACTAACTATGGCTACACCTTC. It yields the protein CSVEATLTNYGYTF.

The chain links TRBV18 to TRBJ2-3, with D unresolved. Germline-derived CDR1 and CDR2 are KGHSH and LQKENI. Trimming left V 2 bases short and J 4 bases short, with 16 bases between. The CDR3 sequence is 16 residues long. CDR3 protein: CASSPKTVDYSDTQYF. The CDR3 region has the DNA TGTGCCAGCTCACCAAAGACCGTTGATTACTCAGATACGCAGTATTTT.

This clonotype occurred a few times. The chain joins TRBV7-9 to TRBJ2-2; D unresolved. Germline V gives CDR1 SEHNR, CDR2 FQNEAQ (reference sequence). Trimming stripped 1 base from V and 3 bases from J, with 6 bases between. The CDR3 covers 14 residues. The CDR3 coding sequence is TGTGCCAGCAGCTTAGGGACGGACACCGGGGAGCTGTTTTTT. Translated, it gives CASSLGTDTGELFF. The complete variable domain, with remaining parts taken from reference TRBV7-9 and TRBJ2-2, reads DTGVSQNPRHKITKRGQNVTFRCDPISEHNRLYWYRQTLGQGPEFLTYFQNEAQLEKSRLLSDRFSAERPKGSFSTLEIQRTEQGDSAMYLCASSLGTDTGELFFGEGSRLTVL.

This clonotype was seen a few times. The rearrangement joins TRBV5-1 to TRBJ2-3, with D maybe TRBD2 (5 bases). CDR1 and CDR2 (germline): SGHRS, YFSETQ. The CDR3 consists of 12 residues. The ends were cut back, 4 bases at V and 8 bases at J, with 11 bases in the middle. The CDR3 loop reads CASSPSPGTQYF. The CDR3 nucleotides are TGCGCCAGCAGCCCTAGCCCCGGTACGCAGTATTTT.

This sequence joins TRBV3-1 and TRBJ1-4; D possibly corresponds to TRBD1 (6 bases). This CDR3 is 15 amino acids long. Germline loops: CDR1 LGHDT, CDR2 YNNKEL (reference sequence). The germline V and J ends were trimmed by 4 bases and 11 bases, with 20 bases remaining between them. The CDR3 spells CASSPQGTPPAKLFF. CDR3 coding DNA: TGTGCCAGCAGCCCGCAGGGGACACCGCCTGCCAAACTGTTTTTT.

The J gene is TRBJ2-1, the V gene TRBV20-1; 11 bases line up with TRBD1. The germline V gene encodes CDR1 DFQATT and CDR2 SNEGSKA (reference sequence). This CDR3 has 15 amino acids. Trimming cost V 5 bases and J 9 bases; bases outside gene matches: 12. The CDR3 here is CSAAARDRGWGEQFF. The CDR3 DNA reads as TGCAGTGCTGCAGCCCGGGACAGGGGGTGGGGTGAGCAGTTCTTC.